This T cell receptor beta chain was sequenced in a study of CD8+CD57+ T cells in acquired aplastic anemia. According to the study, genomic DNA was the template for TCR beta VDJ and CDR3 profiling. MiXCR, run by TCRdb on the reads, gives a single entry per CDR3 protein. Here the sample spans 75,000 to 80,000 distinct CDR3 sequences, roughly two thirds being singletons. V was shortened by 4 bases and J by 8 bases, with 13 bases between the two germline ends. Germline V lookup: CDR1 KGHDR, CDR2 SFDVKD. This CDR3 comprises 13 residues. Patients chosen for sequencing had shown CD8+CD57+ cell expansion by flow cytometry. This clonotype was counted a few times.

The gene calls are TRBV24-1 and TRBJ1-2; D not resolved. Material for sequencing was sorted CD4+, CD8+, or CD8+CD57+ T cells (not recorded which) from PBMCs. The receptor was isolated from a human donor with aplastic anemia. The CDR3 spells CATSEGSPRGYTF. DNA for the CDR3: TGTGCCACCAGTGAAGGAAGTCCACGCGGCTACACCTTC.